The entry below describes one T cell receptor (beta chain). The protocol was immunoSEQ multiplex PCR, while the TCRdb copy is restricted to in-frame clones and leaves out a portion. The sample holds approximately 260,000 clones, approximately 85% seen once. This sample was taken from a study of blood T cell repertoires in COVID-19. The CDR3 is 15 amino acids. Germline V gene sequence: CDR1 LGHDT, CDR2 YNNKEL (reference sequence). The V end was cut by 4 bases, the J end by 5 bases, with 17 bases between. Source material: PBMCs or T cells enriched from blood (not recorded which). The chain recombines TRBV3-1 (or the pseudogene TRBV3-2) with TRBJ1-2; the D is unclear. The sequence was obtained from a woman aged 50 to 65 who had been exposed to COVID-19. DNA of the CDR3: TGTGCCAGCAGCCTGGGTTGGAGGACTGTGTATGGCTACACCTTC. Translating it yields CASSLGWRTVYGYTF.